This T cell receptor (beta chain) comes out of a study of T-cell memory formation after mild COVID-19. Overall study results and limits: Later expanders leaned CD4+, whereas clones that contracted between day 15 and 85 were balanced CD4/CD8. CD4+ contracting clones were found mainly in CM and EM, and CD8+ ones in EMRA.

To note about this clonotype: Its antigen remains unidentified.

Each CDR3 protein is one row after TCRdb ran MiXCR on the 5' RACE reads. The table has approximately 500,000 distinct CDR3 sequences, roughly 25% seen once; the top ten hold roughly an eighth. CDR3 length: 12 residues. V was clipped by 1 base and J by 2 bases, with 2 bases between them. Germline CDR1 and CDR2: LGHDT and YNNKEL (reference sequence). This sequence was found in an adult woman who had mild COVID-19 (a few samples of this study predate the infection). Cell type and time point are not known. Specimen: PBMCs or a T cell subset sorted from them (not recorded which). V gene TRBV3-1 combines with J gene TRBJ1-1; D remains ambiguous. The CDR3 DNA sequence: TGTGCCAGCAGCCAAGCAAACACTGAAGCTTTCTTT. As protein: CASSQANTEAFF.